This T cell receptor beta chain derives from a study of T cell responses to AZD1222 COVID-19 vaccine. Findings and caveats of the study: Reports say nearly half of spike-specific TCRs go after unmutated variant regions. Baseline seropositivity characterized only six or seven AZD1222 recipients.

A remark on this clone: The antigen is undetermined.

V lost 7 bases, J lost 4 bases, and 7 bases stayed unmatched. CDR3 length equals 15 residues. Germline lookup yields CDR1 WSHSY and CDR2 SAAADI. This table comes from immunoSEQ multiplex PCR, and its TCRdb copy is limited to in-frame clones, with some not included. Found here are under 110,000 clones, approximately 84% of them singletons; the top ten hold approximately 16%. The sequence came from an adult in good health. The chain combines TRBV10-2 with TRBJ2-2; 9 bases are a match to TRBD2. Sequencing was performed on peripheral blood, taken on day 0 of AZD1222 vaccination. CDR3 coding DNA: TGCGCCAGCACCGATAGCGGGAGAGGCACCGGGGAGCTGTTTTTT. Translated: CASTDSGRGTGELFF.